The 32 T cell receptor beta chains reported below all come from one sample, sequenced in a study of shared T cell receptors in the human thymus. Method: immunoSEQ multiplex PCR; TCRdb's copy keeps in-frame clones and lacks some. The table shows under 700,000 clones, with around 78% occurring only once. These sequences were also reported in another study, on human thymus T cells.

Material for sequencing was thymocytes. The source is a boy in the first two years of life with a congenital heart defect.

J is TRBJ1-1 and V is TRBV5-1, with D tentatively TRBD1 (5 bases). V was pared by 4 bases and J by 11 bases, with 18 bases between. CDR1 is SGHRS and CDR2 is YFSETQ in the germline V gene. The CDR3 has 13 amino acids. The CDR3 bases are TGCGCCAGCAGCCCATACGGAGGGGCGCGGGCTTTCTTT. This encodes CASSPYGGARAFF.

This clone was recorded once. This chain uses TRBV14 with TRBJ1-4; 8 bases map to TRBD1. Looked up from germline, CDR1 is SGHDN and CDR2 is FVKESK. V shed 2 bases and J 6 bases; nucleotides not matched to a gene: 11. The CDR3 totals 17 residues. As DNA, the CDR3 is TGTGCCAGCAGCCAAAGCCCCCCGACAGGGGATGATGAAAAACTGTTTTTT. It yields the protein CASSQSPPTGDDEKLFF.

The chain combines TRBV5-4 with TRBJ2-3; a possible D gene is TRBD2 (5 bases). Between the trimmed V and J ends, which lost 4 bases and 1 base, there was a span of 10 bases. Germline V gene sequence: CDR1 SGHNT, CDR2 YYREEE (reference sequence). The CDR3 is 14 residues long. CDR3 sequence reads: CASSPRTGTDTQYF. The CDR3 DNA follows: TGTGCCAGCAGCCCGCGGACTGGCACAGATACGCAGTATTTT.

This chain connects TRBV11-3 to TRBJ1-3; 9 bases are a match to TRBD1. The CDR3 sequence is 18 residues long. Trimming removed 11 bases from V and 0 bases from J; junction bases left unmatched: 17. From germline, CDR1 is SGHNT and CDR2 YENEEA. CDR3 sequence reads: CASSNGQGLSSSGNTIYF. In nucleotides, the CDR3 is TGTGCCTCCTCCAACGGACAGGGGCTCTCTAGCTCTGGAAACACCATATATTTT.

The rearrangement links TRBV28 to TRBJ1-1; D is possibly TRBD1 (5 bases). The CDR3 is 14 amino acids. V gave up 5 bases and J gave up 1 base, with 11 bases separating them. CDR1 MDHEN and CDR2 SYDVKM come from the germline V gene. The chain's CDR3 is CASSRGWGNTEAFF. The CDR3 DNA is TGTGCCAGCAGTCGGGGGTGGGGGAACACTGAAGCTTTCTTT.

The J gene is TRBJ2-7, the V gene TRBV18, with 9 bases aligning to TRBD1. After removal of 1 base from V and 7 bases from J, the junction contained 11 bases not matched to a gene. CDR3 length: 16 residues. Germline lookup yields CDR1 KGHSH and CDR2 LQKENI. The CDR3 spells CASSPLSRDRVREQYF. CDR3 bases: TGTGCCAGCTCACCACTTAGTCGGGACAGGGTGCGGGAGCAGTACTTC.

The J gene is TRBJ2-2, the V gene TRBV11-3; the match to TRBD2 covers 12 bases. Trimming cost V 1 base and J 5 bases; bases outside gene matches: 2. The germline V gene has CDR1 SGHNT and CDR2 YENEEA. This CDR3 has 16 amino acids. CDR3 nucleotides: TGTGCCAGCAGCTTAGGACTAGCGGGAGAAACCGGGGAGCTGTTTTTT. Translation: CASSLGLAGETGELFF.

The CDR3 region is CASSLAFRGGYGYTF. DNA of the CDR3: TGTGCCAGCAGCTTAGCGTTTCGGGGAGGTTATGGCTACACCTTC. The V call is TRBV11-2, the J call TRBJ1-2; D is unresolved. Trimming took 1 base from V and 5 from J, leaving 14 bases between them. This CDR3 is built from 15 residues. Germline V gene data show CDR1 as SGHAT and CDR2 as FQNNGV.

This clone came up once. This chain links TRBV14 with TRBJ1-3, with TRBD1 as a possible D gene (5 bases). The germline gives CDR1 SGHDN, CDR2 FVKESK. The CDR3 covers 16 residues. V shed 0 bases and J shed 0 bases, with 9 bases lying between them. The CDR3 region is CASSQDKTASGNTIYF. CDR3 nucleotides: TGTGCCAGCAGCCAAGATAAGACAGCCTCTGGAAACACCATATATTTT.

Note on this clone: The sample contains more than one DNA sequence encoding this CDR3. This chain links TRBV6-1 with TRBJ1-5; D is perhaps TRBD1 (5 bases). This CDR3 comprises 15 residues. Germline CDR1 reads MNHNS; CDR2 reads SASEGT. V was pared by 2 bases and J by 2 bases, with 10 bases between. CDR3 region: CASSETRVGNQPQHF. The CDR3, as DNA: TGTGCCAGCAGTGAAACCAGGGTCGGCAATCAGCCCCAGCATTTT.

This chain links TRBV7-2 with TRBJ2-6, with 9 bases that match TRBD1. Germline CDR1 SGHTA, CDR2 FQGNSA. Unmatched junction bases numbered 8, after V lost 4 bases and J lost 4 bases. The CDR3 consists of 17 residues. The CDR3 DNA follows: TGTGCCAGCAGCTCATTGGGACAGGGATCCGGGGCCAACGTCCTGACTTTC. It specifies CASSSLGQGSGANVLTF.

V gene TRBV30 combines with J gene TRBJ2-2; TRBD2 matches at 9 bases. CDR3 length: 16 amino acids. The J segment lost 6 bases and the V segment lost 2 bases, leaving 10 bases of the junction unmatched. Germline values: CDR1 GTSNPN, CDR2 SVGIG (reference sequence). The CDR3 DNA reads TGTGCCTGGAGTACTGGGGGCGGGAGGGCCCCCGGGGAGCTGTTTTTT. This gives the protein CAWSTGGGRAPGELFF.

This sequence joins TRBV29-1 and TRBJ2-5, with a weak D call TRBD2 (5 bases). The germline V and J ends were trimmed by 5 bases and 0 bases, with 10 bases remaining between them. Germline CDR1 is SQVTM and CDR2 is ANQGSEA. The CDR3 has 13 residues. The CDR3 DNA is TGCAGCGTTCTAAGGGAGTACCAAGAGACCCAGTACTTC. It codes for CSVLREYQETQYF.

The chain joins TRBV5-1 to TRBJ2-5, with 11 bases identical to TRBD2. CDR3 length: 17 residues. V lost 4 bases, J lost 2 bases, and 10 bases stayed unmatched. Looked up from germline, CDR1 is SGHRS and CDR2 is YFSETQ. CDR3 coding DNA: TGCGCCAGCAGCCCGGGGCTAGCGGGAGGACTACAAGAGACCCAGTACTTC. Residues: CASSPGLAGGLQETQYF.

V is TRBV5-4 and J is TRBJ2-1, with 12 bases fitting TRBD2. The CDR3 is 16 residues long. CDR1 SGHNT and CDR2 YYREEE come from the germline V gene (reference sequence). V lost 2 bases, J lost 8 bases, and 8 bases stayed unmatched. This CDR3 is CASSFPTSGRFYEQFF. In nucleotides, the CDR3 is TGTGCCAGCAGCTTCCCAACTAGCGGGAGGTTCTATGAGCAGTTCTTC.

V usage is TRBV27 and J usage is TRBJ1-2; TRBD1 aligns across 7 bases. Per the germline V gene, CDR1 is MNHEY and CDR2 is SMNVEV (reference sequence). V dropped 5 bases and J dropped 1; count of bases not matched to a gene: 1. The CDR3 spans 13 residues. CDR3 sequence (DNA): TGTGCCAGCAGTGGGACAGATAACTATGGCTACACCTTC. Translation gives CASSGTDNYGYTF.

To note about this clone: This specimen includes other DNA sequences encoding the same CDR3. The CDR3 nucleotides are TGTGCCAGCTCACCGGGACTAGCGGGAGGGAATGAGCAGTTCTTC. Its translation is CASSPGLAGGNEQFF. The chain employs TRBV18 and TRBJ2-1, with TRBD2 matching 16 bases. The length of the CDR3 is 15 residues. Trimming took 3 bases from V and 7 from J; bases not matched to a gene: 0. The germline CDR1 and CDR2 sequences are KGHSH and LQKENI.

This clone was observed a few times. V and J are TRBV15 and TRBJ2-1; TRBD2 matches 8 bases. Germline CDR1 is LNHNV and CDR2 is YYDKDF (reference sequence). CDR3 length equals 16 residues. The V segment lost 3 bases and the J segment 3 bases; nucleotides outside the gene matches: 7. The CDR3 region has the DNA TGTGCCACCAGCAGGGCGCCGGGACTAGACTACAATGAGCAGTTCTTC. It codes for CATSRAPGLDYNEQFF.

This clone was detected a few times. The chain has TRBV13 and TRBJ2-5; 10 nucleotides agree with TRBD1. V was clipped by 5 bases and J by 1 base; unmatched bases: 7. The CDR3 covers 16 residues. Germline V CDR1 and CDR2: PRHDT, FYEKMQ (reference sequence). As DNA, the CDR3 is TGTGCCAGCAGCAAACGACAGGGGGCGAGCCAAGAGACCCAGTACTTC. Encoded protein: CASSKRQGASQETQYF.

The rearrangement links TRBV9 to TRBJ1-4; TRBD1 aligns across 10 bases. Unmatched junction bases numbered 8, after V lost 8 bases and J lost 10 bases. The CDR3 has 13 amino acids. CDR1 is SGDLS, CDR2 YYNGEE, per germline. The CDR3 nucleotides are TGTGCCAGGAGAAGGGACAGGGGTGGAAAACTGTTTTTT. Its protein is CARRRDRGGKLFF.

CDR3 residues: CASSLRVGADYGYTF. DNA for the CDR3: TGTGCCAGCAGCCTCAGGGTAGGGGCGGACTATGGCTACACCTTC. The chain combines TRBV4-2 with TRBJ1-2, with D perhaps TRBD1 (5 bases). The CDR3 totals 15 residues. The germline V gene has CDR1 LGHNA and CDR2 YNFKEQ. Trimming stripped 4 bases from V and 3 bases from J, with 15 bases between.

This clone was picked up a small number of times. This chain uses TRBV4-2 with TRBJ2-7; 8 bases agree with TRBD2. Trimming at V came to 1 base and at J to 4 bases, leaving 9 bases not matched to a gene. The CDR3 is made up of 16 amino acids. Germline assignment: CDR1 LGHNA and CDR2 YNFKEQ. CDR3 sequence reads: CASSQGGAGVIYEQYF. For the CDR3, the DNA is TGTGCCAGCAGCCAAGGCGGAGCGGGAGTTATATACGAGCAGTACTTC.

The rearrangement links TRBV5-6 to TRBJ1-4, with 12 bases identical to TRBD1. V lost 0 bases to trimming and J lost 8 bases; unmatched junction nucleotides: 5. In germline, CDR1 is SGHDT, CDR2 YYEEEE. This CDR3 has 16 residues. CDR3 sequence reads: CASSLGDRGRLEKLFF. The CDR3 DNA sequence: TGTGCCAGCAGCTTGGGGGACAGGGGGCGCCTGGAAAAACTGTTTTTT. Combining the CDR3 with reference TRBV5-6 and TRBJ1-4 gives the whole variable domain DAGVTQSPTHLIKTRGQQVTLRCSPKSGHDTVSWYQQALGQGPQFIFQYYEEEERQRGNFPDRFSGHQFPNYSSELNVNALLLGDSALYLCASSLGDRGRLEKLFFGSGTQLSVL.

The chain has TRBV20-1 and TRBJ2-3, with a tentative D call TRBD1 (5 bases). The CDR3 length is 9 residues. Germline CDR1 DFQATT, CDR2 SNEGSKA (reference sequence). DNA of the CDR3: TGCAGGGGGCCTGATACGCAGTATTTT. Its translation is CRGPDTQYF.

The rearrangement uses TRBV18 and TRBJ1-2; possibly TRBD1 for D (5 bases). CDR3 length equals 14 residues. CDR1 is KGHSH and CDR2 is LQKENI in the germline V gene. V was pared by 0 bases and J by 4 bases, with 9 bases between. The CDR3 coding sequence is TGTGCCAGCTCACCACCGAGGGGAGGCTATGGCTACACCTTC. This sequence encodes CASSPPRGGYGYTF.

J is TRBJ1-2 and V is TRBV11-2; the D gene is possibly TRBD1 (5 bases). The CDR3 consists of 16 residues. Trimming took off 1 base at V and 3 bases at J, with 15 bases between the two ends. From germline, CDR1 is SGHAT and CDR2 FQNNGV. CDR3 DNA sequence: TGTGCCAGCAGCTTAGCCCGCCCCCGGGGGGACTATGGCTACACCTTC. It specifies CASSLARPRGDYGYTF.

The chain uses TRBV5-1 and TRBJ2-2; 12 bases line up with TRBD2. The CDR3 sequence is 18 residues long. The V gene end was trimmed by 0 bases and the J gene end by 3 bases; junction bases not matched to a gene: 6. Germline V gene lookup returns CDR1 SGHRS and CDR2 YFSETQ. The DNA for the CDR3 is TGCGCCAGCAGCTTGGATCTAGCGGGAGGGCCAGACACCGGGGAGCTGTTTTTT. It yields the protein CASSLDLAGGPDTGELFF.

The chain joins TRBV5-4 to TRBJ1-2; maybe TRBD1 (6 bases). Trimming stripped 5 bases from V and 6 bases from J, with 14 bases between. Germline V gene lookup returns CDR1 SGHNT and CDR2 YYREEE (reference sequence). The CDR3 is 13 residues long. The CDR3 DNA sequence: TGTGCCAGCAGTTCCCACAGGGCGGATGGCTACACCTTC. Protein: CASSSHRADGYTF.

The gene calls are TRBV11-3 and TRBJ2-7; TRBD1 aligns across 8 bases. The CDR3 is made up of 15 amino acids. Germline CDR1 SGHNT, CDR2 YENEEA. V lost 3 bases to trimming and J lost 5 bases; unmatched junction nucleotides: 9. Here the CDR3 DNA reads TGTGCCAGCAGCTTCGGACAGGGCGGATCCCACGAGCAGTACTTC. Protein sequence: CASSFGQGGSHEQYF.

The V call is TRBV4-3, the J call TRBJ2-7, with 11 positions matching TRBD2. Per germline, CDR1 LGHNA and CDR2 YSLEER. V trimming: 0 bases; J trimming: 3 bases; junction bases outside the gene matches: 13. The CDR3 length is 19 residues. Here the CDR3 reads CASSQDRWVAGGPDYEQYF. In DNA form, the CDR3 reads TGCGCCAGCAGCCAAGATCGGTGGGTAGCGGGAGGGCCGGACTACGAGCAGTACTTC.

The chain links TRBV4-3 to TRBJ2-3; D may be TRBD2 (6 bases). CDR3 length: 19 amino acids. Trimming left V 0 bases short and J 0 bases short, with 19 bases between. Germline values: CDR1 LGHNA, CDR2 YSLEER. The chain's CDR3 is CASSQDGERVGTSTDTQYF. In DNA, the CDR3 is TGCGCCAGCAGCCAAGATGGGGAGCGGGTCGGTACTAGCACAGATACGCAGTATTTT.

The chain joins TRBV9 to TRBJ2-5, with D unresolved. The CDR3 totals 16 residues. V shed 4 bases and J shed 5 bases, with 21 bases lying between them. Germline V gives CDR1 SGDLS, CDR2 YYNGEE. This CDR3 reads CASSPHSGTLVETQYF. The CDR3 DNA sequence: TGTGCCAGCAGCCCCCACTCCGGTACCCTGGTGGAGACCCAGTACTTC. Full variable domain (rest looked up from reference TRBV9 and TRBJ2-5): DSGVTQTPKHLITATGQRVTLRCSPRSGDLSVYWYQQSLDQGLQFLIQYYNGEERAKGNILERFSAQQFPDLHSELNLSSLELGDSALYFCASSPHSGTLVETQYFGPGTRLLVL.